This T cell receptor (beta chain) appears in the sequencing data of a study of shared clonotypes between healthy human individuals. Study results and limitations: The authors sampled blood alone, and tissue repertoires likely differ. Relative to clonotypes present in all four donors, those not shared had lower generation probabilities.

With respect to this clone: Its antigen is not known.

Trimming at V came to 0 bases and at J to 6 bases, leaving 7 bases not matched to a gene. Germline V gene lookup returns CDR1 SGHRS and CDR2 YFSETQ. This CDR3 contains 16 residues. Running of the assay took place at deep level. Repertoires were generated with immunoSEQ multiplex PCR, while TCRdb's copy carries only in-frame clones and drops some. This sample has millions of clones; less than 95% occur once, and the top ten carry about 1.1%. Naive CD8 cells, CD45RO-negative and positively selected for CCR7, excluded terminally differentiated effector memory CD45RA+ cells. The donors were adults (healthy and HIV-negative) with no recent acute infections or vaccinations.

The sequence was collected from a man aged 18 to 30 in good health. The source material was naive CD8+ T cells sorted from blood. The chain joins TRBV5-1 to TRBJ2-2; the match to TRBD1 covers 8 bases. CDR3 DNA sequence: TGCGCCAGCAGCTTGGGTGGACAGGGTCGGGCCGGGGAGCTGTTTTTT. Residues: CASSLGGQGRAGELFF.